Described below is a single TCR beta chain sequence and its context. These data come from a study of blood T cell repertoires in COVID-19. For the study at large: Acute-phase and convalescent COVID-19 samples originated in the United States, Italy and Spain. T cells, B-cell-depleted T cells, or PBMCs provided the cDNA or gDNA that served as material.

Per the original data handling: Reference gene primers were amplified, and this amplification served to estimate nucleated cell counts. Clones were read by immunoSEQ multiplex PCR, and TCRdb kept only the in-frame ones, dropping some. Clonal size and the V and J genes are those of that table, whereas D and trimming came from the DNA. The sample records more than 50,000 clones, approximately 85% being singletons. J gave up 2 bases and V 1 base, and 4 bases lay outside the gene matches. The CDR3 consists of 16 residues. The germline CDR1 and CDR2 sequences are LGHNA and YSLEER. The sequenced material came from peripheral blood. The sequence was collected from a human donor in a cohort sampled during active COVID-19. This rearrangement joins TRBV4-3 to TRBJ2-3; 9 bases are a match to TRBD2. CDR3 in DNA: TGCGCCAGCAGCCAAGCGCTAGCGGGGCACACAGATACGCAGTATTTT. This encodes CASSQALAGHTDTQYF.